The TCR beta chain described here comes from a study of T cells in Graves' hyperthyroidism and ophthalmopathy. This clonotype has at least ten counts. Exclusion of a patient resulted from uncontrolled infection, other autoimmune disease, pregnancy or lactation. Progressors' blood was drawn at hyperthyroidism diagnosis, before ophthalmopathy symptoms. Out of roughly 10 ml of fresh peripheral blood came the PBMCs. The investigators amplified TCR beta CDR3 regions from RNA transcripts. With the HTBI primer set, the TCR CDR3 went through a first round of RT-PCR. TCRdb re-analysed the multiplex PCR reads in MiXCR, keeping a single row per CDR3 protein. The sample has a few hundred thousand distinct CDR3 sequences; approximately 15% are singletons. The clonotype was recovered from a woman younger than 30 with Graves' hyperthyroidism that later progressed to Graves' ophthalmopathy. Sequencing was carried out using blood.

Written as DNA, the CDR3 is TGTGCCAGCAGTGAATGCGGGACTTGTGAGCAGTACTTC. This sequence encodes CASSECGTCEQYF. V usage is TRBV2 and J usage is TRBJ2-7, with D possibly TRBD2 on 6 matching bases. The germline gives CDR1 SNHLY, CDR2 FYNNEI. The ends were cut back, 2 bases at V and 7 bases at J, with 12 bases in the middle. CDR3 length: 13 residues.